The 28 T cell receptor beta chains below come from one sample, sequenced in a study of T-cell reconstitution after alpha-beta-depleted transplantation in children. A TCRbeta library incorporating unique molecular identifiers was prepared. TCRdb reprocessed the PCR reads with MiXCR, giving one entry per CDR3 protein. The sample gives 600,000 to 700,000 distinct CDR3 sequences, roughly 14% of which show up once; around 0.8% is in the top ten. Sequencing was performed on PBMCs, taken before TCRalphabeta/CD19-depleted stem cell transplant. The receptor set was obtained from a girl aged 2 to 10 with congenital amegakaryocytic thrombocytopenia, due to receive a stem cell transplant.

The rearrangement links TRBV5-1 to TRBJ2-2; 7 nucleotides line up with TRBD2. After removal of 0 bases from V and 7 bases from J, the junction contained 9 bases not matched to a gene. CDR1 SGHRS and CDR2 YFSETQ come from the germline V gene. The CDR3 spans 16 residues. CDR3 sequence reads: CASSLDLTGGLGELFF. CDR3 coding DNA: TGCGCCAGCAGCTTGGATCTAACGGGAGGCCTCGGGGAGCTGTTTTTT.

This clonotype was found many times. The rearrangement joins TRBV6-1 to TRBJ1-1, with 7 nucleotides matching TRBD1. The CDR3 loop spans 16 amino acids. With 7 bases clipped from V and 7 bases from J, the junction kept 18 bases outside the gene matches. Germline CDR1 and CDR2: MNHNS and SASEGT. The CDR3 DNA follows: TGTGCCAGCATCCTTGGCAGGGGGAACAGGGATTTTGAAGCTTTCTTT. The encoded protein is CASILGRGNRDFEAFF.

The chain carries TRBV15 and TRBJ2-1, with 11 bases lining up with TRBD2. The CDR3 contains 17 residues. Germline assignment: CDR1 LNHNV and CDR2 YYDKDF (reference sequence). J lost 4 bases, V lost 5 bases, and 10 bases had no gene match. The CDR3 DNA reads TGTGCCACCAGCGCACTAACGGGGACTAGCGGATACAATGAGCAGTTCTTC. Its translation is CATSALTGTSGYNEQFF.

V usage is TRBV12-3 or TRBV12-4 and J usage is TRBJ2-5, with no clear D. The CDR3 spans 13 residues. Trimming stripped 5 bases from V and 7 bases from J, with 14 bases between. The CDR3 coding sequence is TGTGCCAGCAGTCCCCCCGGATCGGGGACCCAGTACTTC. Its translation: CASSPPGSGTQYF.

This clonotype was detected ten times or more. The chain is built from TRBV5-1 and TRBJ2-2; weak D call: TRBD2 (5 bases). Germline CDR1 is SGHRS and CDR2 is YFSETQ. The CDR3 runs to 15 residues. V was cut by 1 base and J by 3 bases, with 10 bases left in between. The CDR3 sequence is CASSLMREDTGELFF. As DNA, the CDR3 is TGCGCCAGCAGCTTGATGAGGGAAGACACCGGGGAGCTGTTTTTT.

The CDR3 coding sequence is TGTGCCAGCAGTTCACTGACCGGGACTCTGAATGAGCAGTTCTTC. It translates to CASSSLTGTLNEQFF. The chain uses TRBV12-3 or TRBV12-4 and TRBJ2-1; D is perhaps TRBD2 (6 bases). Trimming removed 4 bases from V and 7 bases from J, with 17 bases in between. The CDR3 sequence is 15 residues long.

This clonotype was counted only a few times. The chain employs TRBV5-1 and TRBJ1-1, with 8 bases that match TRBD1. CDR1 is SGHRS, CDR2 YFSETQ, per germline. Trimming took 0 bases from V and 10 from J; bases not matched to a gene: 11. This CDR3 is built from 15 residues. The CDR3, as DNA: TGCGCCAGCAGCTTGGGGGGGACAGGTGGATTGGGAGCTTTCTTT. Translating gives CASSLGGTGGLGAFF.

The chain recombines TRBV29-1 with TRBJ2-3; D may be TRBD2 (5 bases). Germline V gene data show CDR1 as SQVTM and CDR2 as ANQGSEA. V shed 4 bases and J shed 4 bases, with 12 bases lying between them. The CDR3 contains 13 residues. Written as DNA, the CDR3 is TGCAGCGTTGGGAGGTCCGCTTCAGATACGCAGTATTTT. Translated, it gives CSVGRSASDTQYF.

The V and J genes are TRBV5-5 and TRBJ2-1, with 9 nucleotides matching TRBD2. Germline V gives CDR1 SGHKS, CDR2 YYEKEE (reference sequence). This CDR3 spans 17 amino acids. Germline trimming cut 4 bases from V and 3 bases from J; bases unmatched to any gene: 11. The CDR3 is CASSPVPSGMNYNEQFF. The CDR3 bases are TGTGCCAGCAGCCCAGTACCTAGCGGGATGAACTACAATGAGCAGTTCTTC.

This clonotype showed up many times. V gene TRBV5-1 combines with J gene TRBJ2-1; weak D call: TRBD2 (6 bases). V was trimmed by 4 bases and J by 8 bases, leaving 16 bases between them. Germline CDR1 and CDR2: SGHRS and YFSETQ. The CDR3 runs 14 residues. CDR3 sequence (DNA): TGCGCCAGCAGCCATAGCGGCCGAGACGATGAGCAGTTCTTC. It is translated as CASSHSGRDDEQFF.

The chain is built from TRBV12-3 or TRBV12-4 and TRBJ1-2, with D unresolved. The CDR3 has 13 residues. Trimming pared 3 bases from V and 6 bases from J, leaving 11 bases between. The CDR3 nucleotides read TGTGCCAGCAGTTTCGGAGGGTCAAATGGCTACACCTTC. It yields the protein CASSFGGSNGYTF.

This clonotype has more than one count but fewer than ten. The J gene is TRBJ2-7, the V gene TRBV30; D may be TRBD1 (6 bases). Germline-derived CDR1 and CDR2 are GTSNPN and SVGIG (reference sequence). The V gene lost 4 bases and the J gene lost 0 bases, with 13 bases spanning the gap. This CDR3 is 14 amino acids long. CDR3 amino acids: CAWMRSGASYEQYF. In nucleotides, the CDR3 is TGTGCCTGGATGAGATCAGGGGCCTCCTACGAGCAGTACTTC.

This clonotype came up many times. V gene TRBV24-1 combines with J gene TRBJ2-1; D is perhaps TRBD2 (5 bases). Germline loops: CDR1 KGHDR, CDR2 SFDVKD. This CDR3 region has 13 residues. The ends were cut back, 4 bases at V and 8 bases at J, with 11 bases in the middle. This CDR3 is CATSEPSSYEQFF. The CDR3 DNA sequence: TGTGCCACCAGTGAGCCCTCTAGCTATGAGCAGTTCTTC.

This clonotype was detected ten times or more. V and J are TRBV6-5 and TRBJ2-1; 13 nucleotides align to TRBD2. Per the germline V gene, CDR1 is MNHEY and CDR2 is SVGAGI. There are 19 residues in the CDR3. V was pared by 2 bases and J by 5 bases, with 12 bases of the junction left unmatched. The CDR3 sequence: CASSYPRTSGRANHNEQFF. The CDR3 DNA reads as TGTGCCAGCAGTTACCCCCGCACTAGCGGGAGGGCCAACCACAATGAGCAGTTCTTC.

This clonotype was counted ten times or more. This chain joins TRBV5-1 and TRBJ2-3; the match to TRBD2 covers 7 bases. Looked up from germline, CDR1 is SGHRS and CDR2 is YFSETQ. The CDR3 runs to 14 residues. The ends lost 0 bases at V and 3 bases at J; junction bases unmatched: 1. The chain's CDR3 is CASSLDGRTDTQYF. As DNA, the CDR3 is TGCGCCAGCAGCTTGGACGGGAGGACAGATACGCAGTATTTT.

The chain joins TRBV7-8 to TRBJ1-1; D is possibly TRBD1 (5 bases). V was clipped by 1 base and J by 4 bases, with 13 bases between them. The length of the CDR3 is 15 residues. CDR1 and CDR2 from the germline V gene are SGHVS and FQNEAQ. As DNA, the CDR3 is TGTGCCAGCAGCTTAGTAGGTGGGGCTGGCACTGAAGCTTTCTTT. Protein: CASSLVGGAGTEAFF.

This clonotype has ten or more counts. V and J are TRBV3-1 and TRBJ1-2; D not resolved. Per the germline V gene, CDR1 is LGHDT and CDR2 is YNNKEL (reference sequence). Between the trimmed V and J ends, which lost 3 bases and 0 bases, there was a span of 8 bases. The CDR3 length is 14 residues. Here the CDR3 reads CASSQIGSNYGYTF. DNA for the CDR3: TGTGCCAGCAGCCAGATAGGTTCTAACTATGGCTACACCTTC. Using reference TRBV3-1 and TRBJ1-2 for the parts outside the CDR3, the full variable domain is DTAVSQTPKYLVTQMGNDKSIKCEQNLGHDTMYWYKQDSKKFLKIMFSYNNKELIINETVPNRFSPKSPDKAHLNLHINSLELGDSAVYFCASSQIGSNYGYTFGSGTRLTVV.

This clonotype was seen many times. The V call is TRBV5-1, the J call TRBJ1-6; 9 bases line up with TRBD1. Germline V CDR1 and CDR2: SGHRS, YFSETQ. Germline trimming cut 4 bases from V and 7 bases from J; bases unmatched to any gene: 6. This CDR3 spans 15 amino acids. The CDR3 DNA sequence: TGCGCCAGCAGCAACTGGGACAGGGTCAATTCACCCCTCCACTTT. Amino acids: CASSNWDRVNSPLHF.

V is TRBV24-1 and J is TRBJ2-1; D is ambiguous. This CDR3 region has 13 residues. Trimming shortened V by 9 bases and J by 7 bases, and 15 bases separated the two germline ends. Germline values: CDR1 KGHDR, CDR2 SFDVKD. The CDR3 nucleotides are TGTGCCACCTCAATGACATATGGGAATGAGCAGTTCTTC. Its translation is CATSMTYGNEQFF.

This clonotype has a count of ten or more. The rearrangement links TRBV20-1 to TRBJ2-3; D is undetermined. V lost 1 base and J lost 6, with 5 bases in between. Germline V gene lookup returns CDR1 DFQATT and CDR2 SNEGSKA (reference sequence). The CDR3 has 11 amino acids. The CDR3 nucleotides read TGCAGTGCTAGAGTCTCGGATACGCAGTATTTT. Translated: CSARVSDTQYF.

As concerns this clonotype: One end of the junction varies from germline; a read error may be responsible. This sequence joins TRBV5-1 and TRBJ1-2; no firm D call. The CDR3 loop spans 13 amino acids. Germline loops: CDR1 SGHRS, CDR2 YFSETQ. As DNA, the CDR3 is TGCGCCAGCAGCGTCTCGGGGATGGATGGCGACACCTTC. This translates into CASSVSGMDGDTF.

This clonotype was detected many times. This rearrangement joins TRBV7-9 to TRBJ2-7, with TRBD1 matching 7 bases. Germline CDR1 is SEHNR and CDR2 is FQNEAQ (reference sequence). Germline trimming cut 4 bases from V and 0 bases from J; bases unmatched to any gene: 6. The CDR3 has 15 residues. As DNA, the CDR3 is TGTGCCAGCAGCTCCCGGGACAGTAGCTCCTACGAGCAGTACTTC. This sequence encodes CASSSRDSSSYEQYF.

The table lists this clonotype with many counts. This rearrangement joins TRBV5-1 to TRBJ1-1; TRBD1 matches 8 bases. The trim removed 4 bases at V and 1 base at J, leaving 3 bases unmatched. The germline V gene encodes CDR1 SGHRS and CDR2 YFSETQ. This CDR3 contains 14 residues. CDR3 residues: CASSRGQGNTEAFF. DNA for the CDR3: TGCGCCAGCAGCCGTGGACAGGGGAACACTGAAGCTTTCTTT.

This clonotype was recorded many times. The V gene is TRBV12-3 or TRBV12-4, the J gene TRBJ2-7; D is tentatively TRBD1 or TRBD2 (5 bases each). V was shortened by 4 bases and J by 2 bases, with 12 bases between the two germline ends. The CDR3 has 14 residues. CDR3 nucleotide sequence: TGTGCCAGCAGTTCGGCCGGGACCACCTACGAGCAGTACTTC. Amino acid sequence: CASSSAGTTYEQYF.

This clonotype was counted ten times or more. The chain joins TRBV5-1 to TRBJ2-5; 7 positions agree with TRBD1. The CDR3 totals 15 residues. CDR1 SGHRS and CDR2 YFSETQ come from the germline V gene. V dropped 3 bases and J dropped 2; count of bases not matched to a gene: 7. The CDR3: CASSSGQEIQETQYF. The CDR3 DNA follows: TGCGCCAGCAGCTCAGGACAGGAGATACAAGAGACCCAGTACTTC.

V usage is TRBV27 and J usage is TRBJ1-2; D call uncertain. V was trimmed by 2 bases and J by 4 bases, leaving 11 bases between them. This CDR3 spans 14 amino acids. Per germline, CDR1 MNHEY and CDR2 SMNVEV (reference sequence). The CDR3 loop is CASSLDFPGYGYTF. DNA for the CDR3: TGTGCCAGCAGTTTAGATTTTCCAGGCTATGGCTACACCTTC.

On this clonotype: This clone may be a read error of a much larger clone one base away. CDR3: CASSFVSSYNEQSF. CDR3 nucleotides: TGCGCCAGCAGCTTCGTCAGTAGTTACAATGAGCAGTCCTTC. The chain is built from TRBV5-1 and TRBJ2-1; D is undetermined. This CDR3 is built from 14 residues. Looked up from germline, CDR1 is SGHRS and CDR2 is YFSETQ.

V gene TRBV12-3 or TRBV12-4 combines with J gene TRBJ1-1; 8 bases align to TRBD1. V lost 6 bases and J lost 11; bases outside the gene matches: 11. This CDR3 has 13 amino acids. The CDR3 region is CASSYPGGRDAFF. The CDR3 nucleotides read TGTGCCAGCAGCTACCCAGGGGGCAGGGATGCTTTCTTT.